This entry lists 8 T cell receptor beta chains sequenced from one sample in a study of human T cells and chemical hapten exposure. The time point is: patch test 1, 2 weeks after DPC sensitization. This sample's treatment: therapeutic diphenylcyclopropenone sensitization with weekly scalp DPC. A single record per CDR3 protein comes from TCRdb applying MiXCR to the RACE reads. The table includes 80,000 to 100,000 distinct CDR3 sequences, around 7.8% detected once. Sequences were derived from whole blood, sampled in connection with sensitization to the hapten diphenylcyclopropenone (DPC). The receptors stem from a young woman with alopecia areata. Some clones in this sample may be carry-over from other donors' samples.

This clonotype was counted only a few times. The genes are TRBV27 and TRBJ1-5; maybe TRBD1 (5 bases). V lost 2 bases and J lost 9, with 14 bases in between. The germline gives CDR1 MNHEY, CDR2 SMNVEV (reference sequence). The CDR3 covers 14 residues. The CDR3 here is CASSLRGGGRPQHF. DNA of the CDR3: TGTGCCAGCAGTTTACGCGGGGGAGGTAGGCCCCAGCATTTT.

This sequence joins TRBV9 and TRBJ1-1; D perhaps matches TRBD1 (6 bases). Germline CDR1 is SGDLS and CDR2 is YYNGEE. The CDR3 is 14 residues long. V lost 6 bases to trimming and J lost 3 bases, with 15 bases between them. CDR3 region: CASTPRGLDTEAFF. CDR3 sequence (DNA): TGTGCCAGCACCCCCCGGGGGCTGGACACTGAAGCTTTCTTT.

Ten or more counts support this clonotype. V usage is TRBV20-1 and J usage is TRBJ2-3; TRBD1 matches 8 bases. After removal of 0 bases from V and 3 bases from J, the junction contained 8 bases not matched to a gene. Germline V gene lookup returns CDR1 DFQATT and CDR2 SNEGSKA (reference sequence). The CDR3 contains 16 residues. CDR3 bases: TGCAGTGCTAGAGATCCCACAGGGGGACTGACAGATACGCAGTATTTT. Translated, it gives CSARDPTGGLTDTQYF.

This chain joins TRBV5-1 and TRBJ2-1; 9 bases map to TRBD1. Germline CDR1 reads SGHRS; CDR2 reads YFSETQ. The CDR3 covers 20 residues. Germline trimming cut 3 bases from V and 4 bases from J; bases unmatched to any gene: 20. CDR3 region: CASSSLRTGVVASLYNEQFF. CDR3 bases: TGCGCCAGCAGCTCCCTCAGGACAGGGGTTGTAGCAAGTCTTTACAATGAGCAGTTCTTC.

This clonotype was seen repeatedly, ten times or more. This chain links TRBV12-3 or TRBV12-4 with TRBJ2-7; D remains unclear. The ends were cut back, 7 bases at V and 4 bases at J, with 11 bases in the middle. This CDR3 has 12 amino acids. CDR3: CASKSEDYEQYF. The CDR3 DNA sequence: TGTGCCAGCAAGTCTGAGGATTACGAGCAGTACTTC.

This clonotype showed up many times. The rearrangement joins TRBV11-2 to TRBJ1-2; tentatively, D is TRBD1 (5 bases). Germline values: CDR1 SGHAT, CDR2 FQNNGV. The CDR3 runs to 15 residues. Trimming shortened V by 0 bases and J by 4 bases, and 12 bases separated the two germline ends. The CDR3 DNA reads TGTGCCAGCAGCTTAGAGGGAGGGACCCTCTATGGCTACACCTTC. Its translation is CASSLEGGTLYGYTF.

This clonotype was counted a few times. The chain links TRBV5-1 to TRBJ2-6; 7 nucleotides agree with TRBD1. The CDR3 is made up of 16 amino acids. V was clipped by 4 bases and J by 2 bases; unmatched bases: 6. From germline, CDR1 is SGHRS and CDR2 YFSETQ. The CDR3 coding sequence is TGCGCCAGCAGCCTCCCAGGGGGAACTGGGGCCAACGTCCTGACTTTC. Protein sequence: CASSLPGGTGANVLTF.

This clonotype was detected ten times or more. V usage is TRBV27 and J usage is TRBJ2-7, with 11 bases that match TRBD2. V lost 0 bases, J lost 6 bases, and 4 bases stayed unmatched. CDR1 is MNHEY, CDR2 SMNVEV, per germline (reference sequence). This CDR3 spans 15 amino acids. CDR3 sequence reads: CASSLSSGGAAEQYF. CDR3 DNA: TGTGCCAGCAGTTTATCTAGCGGGGGGGCGGCCGAGCAGTACTTC.